A single TCR beta chain is shown here with its context. The antigen remains undetermined. Germline V CDR1 and CDR2: SGHDT, YYEEEE. V shed 3 bases, J shed 5 bases, and the junction held 7 bases outside the gene matches. This CDR3 is built from 15 residues. This record comes from a study of post-analysis software for immune sequencing data. About the research overall: Relapsing-remitting, secondary progressive and progressive-relapsing forms of multiple sclerosis all featured among disease courses. Study-wide findings and caveats: Samples made in the same batch grouped tightly together by F measure. Significantly lower normalized Chao1 diversity was seen in multiple sclerosis patients than in controls. Roughly five TRBV segments were significantly more frequent in patients than in controls. TRBV5-6, TRBV5-1 and TRBV20-1 were among these segments.

TCR beta cDNA libraries had unique molecular identifiers. Between about 1 and 10 million T cells gave rise to some 520,000 cDNA molecules. TCRdb re-called the PCR reads with MiXCR, one entry per CDR3 protein. This table has 750,000 to 950,000 distinct CDR3 sequences, more than 45% appearing once. The specimen was blood. The V and J genes are TRBV5-6 and TRBJ2-5, with 10 nucleotides matching TRBD1. This receptor was taken from a girl aged 10-17 years with multiple sclerosis. The CDR3 sequence: CASSYRQGARETQYF. Here the CDR3 DNA reads TGTGCCAGCAGCTACCGACAGGGGGCAAGGGAGACCCAGTACTTC.